Below are 30 T cell receptor beta chains sequenced from a single sample in a study of T cell responses to AZD1222 COVID-19 vaccine. Generated by immunoSEQ multiplex PCR, the TCRdb table keeps only in-frame clones and is missing some. Of approximately 180,000 clones listed, just over 90% are singletons. This sample comprised peripheral blood, obtained on day 0 of AZD1222 vaccination. These receptors were taken from an adult in good health.

The genes are TRBV7-8 and TRBJ2-1, with D possibly called TRBD1 or TRBD2 (5 bases each). CDR3 length: 16 residues. The V gene's germline CDR1 is SGHVS and CDR2 FQNEAQ. V was trimmed by 5 bases and J by 4 bases, leaving 18 bases between them. The CDR3 DNA follows: TGTGCCAGCAGCGTGCGGATGGGGACCCATTACAATGAGCAGTTCTTC. It translates to CASSVRMGTHYNEQFF.

The V call is TRBV6-5, the J call TRBJ2-7; the match to TRBD2 covers 10 bases. J was trimmed by 0 bases and V by 9 bases; bases with no gene match: 5. The CDR3 covers 14 residues. In germline, CDR1 is MNHEY, CDR2 SVGAGI. CDR3 protein: CASTSGILSYEQYF. In nucleotides, the CDR3 is TGTGCCAGTACTAGCGGGATCCTCTCCTACGAGCAGTACTTC.

The CDR3 is CASTPDSTSTNEQFF. CDR3 nucleotides: TGTGCCAGCACCCCGGACTCGACTAGCACCAATGAGCAGTTCTTC. This chain connects TRBV5-4 to TRBJ2-1; TRBD2 aligns across 7 bases. Germline trimming cut 6 bases from V and 6 bases from J; bases unmatched to any gene: 12. The germline CDR1 and CDR2 sequences are SGHNT and YYREEE (reference sequence). The CDR3 has 15 amino acids.

The V gene is TRBV30, the J gene TRBJ2-7; D is undetermined. The germline gives CDR1 GTSNPN, CDR2 SVGIG (reference sequence). The ends were cut back, 4 bases at V and 7 bases at J, with 11 bases in the middle. The CDR3 consists of 11 residues. The CDR3, as DNA: TGTGCCTGGAATAGGCTTGGAGAGCAGTACTTC. Translating gives CAWNRLGEQYF.

V is TRBV30 and J is TRBJ1-1; weak D call: TRBD1 (5 bases). The CDR3 spans 13 residues. V lost 3 bases and J lost 0, with 8 bases in between. The germline V gene has CDR1 GTSNPN and CDR2 SVGIG (reference sequence). In nucleotides, the CDR3 is TGTGCCTGGAGCGCGACAGTGAACACTGAAGCTTTCTTT. Translating gives CAWSATVNTEAFF.

The sample holds one count of this clone. This rearrangement joins TRBV10-2 to TRBJ1-3, with D possibly being TRBD1 (5 bases). The germline V gene encodes CDR1 WSHSY and CDR2 SAAADI. The CDR3 sequence is 14 residues long. Here the CDR3 DNA reads TGCGGCTCCAGGGTCCCCAGCTCTGGAAACACCATATATTTT. Its translation: CGSRVPSSGNTIYF.

The genes are TRBV27 and TRBJ1-6, with TRBD1 matching over 7 bases. This CDR3 is built from 18 residues. Germline-derived CDR1 and CDR2 are MNHEY and SMNVEV (reference sequence). Losses at the gene ends were 4 bases for V and 0 bases for J; bases not matched to a gene: 9. The CDR3 is CASSSNSGGSSYNSPLHF. In nucleotides, the CDR3 is TGTGCCAGCAGTTCTAATTCAGGGGGGAGCTCCTATAATTCACCCCTCCACTTT.

The chain uses TRBV15 and TRBJ2-7; D is uncertain. V was pared by 3 bases and J by 2 bases, with 8 bases between. CDR3 size: 13 residues. Germline values: CDR1 LNHNV, CDR2 YYDKDF (reference sequence). This CDR3 reads CATSSRKPYEQYF. CDR3 sequence (DNA): TGTGCCACCAGCAGCAGAAAACCCTACGAGCAGTACTTC.

This clone turned up a few times. This chain joins TRBV19 and TRBJ2-1, with a weak D call TRBD2 (5 bases). CDR3 length: 15 amino acids. The ends were cut back, 2 bases at V and 2 bases at J, with 10 bases in the middle. Germline V gene lookup returns CDR1 LNHDA and CDR2 SQIVND (reference sequence). The DNA for the CDR3 is TGTGCCAGTAGTATAACCCTAGCCCCCTACAATGAGCAGTTCTTC. The encoded protein is CASSITLAPYNEQFF.

The V and J genes are TRBV5-1 and TRBJ2-1; 10 bases align to TRBD2. There are 16 residues in the CDR3. The J segment lost 4 bases and the V segment lost 4 bases, leaving 8 bases of the junction unmatched. Germline CDR1 reads SGHRS; CDR2 reads YFSETQ. The CDR3 DNA is TGCGCCAGCAGCCCCGGCGGACTAGCGGAATACAATGAGCAGTTCTTC. Its protein is CASSPGGLAEYNEQFF.

The chain is built from TRBV19 and TRBJ1-4; tentative D call: TRBD1 (6 bases). This CDR3 has 14 residues. V lost 7 bases and J 7 bases, leaving 16 bases between the germline ends. Germline-derived CDR1 and CDR2 are LNHDA and SQIVND (reference sequence). The CDR3 DNA reads TGTGCCAGTAAGGGGGTCAGGTTCGGTGAAAAACTGTTTTTT. The encoded protein is CASKGVRFGEKLFF.

The V gene is TRBV6-5, the J gene TRBJ2-1, with TRBD2 matching 14 bases. This CDR3 contains 15 residues. Germline CDR1 MNHEY, CDR2 SVGAGI. The junction had 5 bases not matched to a gene; V was cut back by 6 bases and J by 7 bases. The CDR3 DNA follows: TGTGCCAGCAGCATGACTAGCGGGAGGGCTAATGAGCAGTTCTTC. It is translated as CASSMTSGRANEQFF.

The chain couples TRBV7-9 to TRBJ2-1; TRBD2 aligns across 9 bases. Trimming took 8 bases from V and 0 from J; bases not matched to a gene: 17. Germline V gives CDR1 SEHNR, CDR2 FQNEAQ (reference sequence). The CDR3 is 19 amino acids. The CDR3: CASRVSPSGTGSSYNEQFF. The DNA of the CDR3 is TGTGCCAGCCGGGTTAGCCCTAGCGGGACGGGAAGCTCCTACAATGAGCAGTTCTTC. The complete variable domain, with remaining parts taken from reference TRBV7-9 and TRBJ2-1, reads DTGVSQNPRHKITKRGQNVTFRCDPISEHNRLYWYRQTLGQGPEFLTYFQNEAQLEKSRLLSDRFSAERPKGSFSTLEIQRTEQGDSAMYLCASRVSPSGTGSSYNEQFFGPGTRLTVL.

The chain uses TRBV6-5 and TRBJ2-1; tentatively, D is TRBD1 (5 bases). Trimming left V 6 bases short and J 5 bases short, with 17 bases between. This CDR3 has 15 amino acids. The germline CDR1 and CDR2 sequences are MNHEY and SVGAGI. The CDR3 nucleotides are TGTGCCAGCAGCTTACCAGGGATGAGAGACAATGAGCAGTTCTTC. Its protein product is CASSLPGMRDNEQFF.

This chain uses TRBV24-1 with TRBJ2-3; 13 bases map to TRBD2. The germline CDR1 and CDR2 sequences are KGHDR and SFDVKD. This CDR3 has 15 residues. V lost 2 bases, J lost 5 bases, and 0 bases stayed unmatched. Written as DNA, the CDR3 is TGTGCCACCAGTGATTGGACTAGCGGGAGAGATACGCAGTATTTT. Translated: CATSDWTSGRDTQYF.

The gene calls are TRBV2 and TRBJ2-1; D is possibly TRBD1 or TRBD2 (7 bases each). Germline V gene lookup returns CDR1 SNHLY and CDR2 FYNNEI. The CDR3 has 16 residues. V was shortened by 5 bases and J by 9 bases, with 23 bases between the two germline ends. The CDR3 coding sequence is TGTGCCAGCAGTACTCGACAGGGAGGATGGGAGGGTGAGCAGTTCTTC. Protein product: CASSTRQGGWEGEQFF.

The gene calls are TRBV12-5 and TRBJ2-7; D may match TRBD1 or TRBD2 (6 bases each). CDR3 size: 13 residues. Trimming removed 6 bases at V and 7 bases at J, with 16 bases between. CDR1 is LGHNT, CDR2 FRNRAP, per germline. CDR3 DNA sequence: TGTGCTAGTGGCCCGAGGGGGGCGGGTGAGCAGTACTTC. The encoded protein is CASGPRGAGEQYF.

V is TRBV5-1 and J is TRBJ1-3; D may be TRBD1 (5 bases). This CDR3 region has 13 residues. V was cut by 8 bases and J by 4 bases, with 13 bases left in between. Germline CDR1 and CDR2: SGHRS and YFSETQ. CDR3 nucleotide sequence: TGCGCCAGTACCGACTGGGGGGGAAACACCATATATTTT. This sequence encodes CASTDWGGNTIYF.

This chain uses TRBV29-1 with TRBJ1-2, with unresolved D. Germline V lookup: CDR1 SQVTM, CDR2 ANQGSEA. The CDR3 is 14 amino acids. Trimming removed 2 bases from V and 3 bases from J, with 13 bases in between. The CDR3 is CSVEKEDQYYGYTF. In DNA, the CDR3 is TGCAGCGTTGAAAAAGAGGACCAATACTATGGCTACACCTTC.

This chain connects TRBV6-4 to TRBJ2-1; TRBD1 matches at 9 bases. CDR1 MRHNA and CDR2 SNTAGT come from the germline V gene. The CDR3 totals 16 residues. V lost 4 bases and J lost 0; bases outside the gene matches: 4. In nucleotides, the CDR3 is TGTGCCAGCAGTGTCCTGACAGGGGGCTCCTACAATGAGCAGTTCTTC. Amino acids: CASSVLTGGSYNEQFF.

This chain uses TRBV4-2 with TRBJ2-3, with unresolved D. The CDR3 has 15 residues. With 0 bases removed from V and 2 bases from J, the gap between germline ends came to 9 bases. The V gene's germline CDR1 is LGHNA and CDR2 YNFKEQ. Here the CDR3 DNA reads TGTGCCAGCAGCCAAGAAGAACAGATCACAGATACGCAGTATTTT. Translation: CASSQEEQITDTQYF.

The chain carries TRBV11-3 and TRBJ2-7, with D hard to call. The V gene lost 1 base and the J gene lost 5 bases, with 12 bases spanning the gap. This CDR3 comprises 14 residues. Germline loops: CDR1 SGHNT, CDR2 YENEEA. The CDR3 sequence is CASSLGPAINEQYF. In DNA, the CDR3 is TGTGCCAGCAGCTTAGGTCCAGCGATCAACGAGCAGTACTTC.

The chain employs TRBV9 and TRBJ1-3, with D unclear. The CDR3 runs to 14 residues. Trimming left V 4 bases short and J 4 bases short, with 12 bases between. The germline gives CDR1 SGDLS, CDR2 YYNGEE. For the CDR3, the DNA is TGTGCCAGCAGCCCCTTGGTTGGCGGAAACACCATATATTTT. It encodes CASSPLVGGNTIYF.

The CDR3 sequence is CATSRGIRGYQPQHF. CDR3 DNA sequence: TGTGCCACCAGCAGAGGAATCAGGGGGTATCAGCCCCAGCATTTT. J is TRBJ1-5 and V is TRBV15; 7 nucleotides align to TRBD1. J was trimmed by 5 bases and V by 1 base; bases with no gene match: 5. Germline V gene data show CDR1 as LNHNV and CDR2 as YYDKDF (reference sequence). This CDR3 spans 15 amino acids.

The rearrangement uses TRBV6-1 and TRBJ2-4, with 9 bases lining up with TRBD2. The CDR3 runs 19 residues. Germline V lookup: CDR1 MNHNS, CDR2 SASEGT. With 1 base clipped from V and 0 bases from J, the junction kept 10 bases outside the gene matches. The CDR3 sequence: CASSEGGGRAGLAKNIQYF. The DNA of the CDR3 is TGTGCCAGCAGTGAAGGAGGCGGGAGGGCGGGACTAGCCAAAAACATTCAGTACTTC.

This clone was seen only a few times. The chain uses TRBV15 and TRBJ1-5; 8 nucleotides agree with TRBD1. Germline trimming cut 0 bases from V and 2 bases from J; bases unmatched to any gene: 6. CDR3 length: 17 residues. Germline V gene lookup returns CDR1 LNHNV and CDR2 YYDKDF (reference sequence). Here the CDR3 DNA reads TGTGCCACCAGCAGAGATCGCAGGGGGCTGGGCAATCAGCCCCAGCATTTT. This codes for CATSRDRRGLGNQPQHF. Filled out from reference TRBV15 and TRBJ1-5, the complete variable domain reads DAMVIQNPRYQVTQFGKPVTLSCSQTLNHNVMYWYQQKSSQAPKLLFHYYDKDFNNEADTPDNFQSRRPNTSFCFLDIRSPGLGDTAMYLCATSRDRRGLGNQPQHFGDGTRLSIL.

V and J are TRBV19 and TRBJ2-3; 7 nucleotides line up with TRBD1. CDR1 is LNHDA and CDR2 is SQIVND in the germline V gene (reference sequence). The V segment lost 8 bases and the J segment 0 bases; nucleotides outside the gene matches: 8. This CDR3 has 15 residues. The CDR3 sequence: CASAHRGPSTDTQYF. The CDR3 DNA reads TGTGCCAGTGCACATAGGGGGCCTAGCACAGATACGCAGTATTTT.

This clone is a singleton in its sample. The V gene is TRBV3-1 (or the pseudogene TRBV3-2), the J gene TRBJ2-7; D may be TRBD2 (6 bases). V was shortened by 3 bases and J by 7 bases, with 13 bases between the two germline ends. Germline values: CDR1 LGHDT, CDR2 YNNKEL (reference sequence). This CDR3 region has 13 residues. CDR3: CASSQSGGLEQYF. For the CDR3, the DNA is TGTGCCAGCAGCCAGTCTGGGGGACTGGAGCAGTACTTC.

The chain carries TRBV20-1 and TRBJ2-5; the D call may be TRBD1 or TRBD2 (6 bases each). From germline, CDR1 is DFQATT and CDR2 SNEGSKA (reference sequence). CDR3 size: 10 residues. V was trimmed by 4 bases and J by 9 bases, leaving 9 bases between them. This CDR3 reads CSATGEAQYF. The CDR3 coding sequence is TGCAGTGCTACAGGGGAGGCCCAGTACTTC.

The chain has TRBV28 and TRBJ1-2; perhaps TRBD1 as D (6 bases). CDR1 is MDHEN, CDR2 SYDVKM, per germline. The V gene lost 5 bases and the J gene lost 1 base, with 8 bases spanning the gap. CDR3 length: 13 residues. The DNA of the CDR3 is TGTGCCAGCAGTGCAGGGGTTAACTATGGCTACACCTTC. It yields the protein CASSAGVNYGYTF.